The 22 T cell receptor beta chains below come from one sample, sequenced in a study of shared clonotypes between healthy human individuals. Clones were sequenced by immunoSEQ multiplex PCR, and TCRdb holds only the in-frame ones, with some missing. The sample has some 360,000 clones, around 79% seen once. The sample taken for sequencing was memory CD4+ T cells sorted from blood. Stated subset: CD45RA-negative fraction. These receptors all come from a man aged 30 to 45 in good health.

The sample holds one count of this clone. The rearrangement uses TRBV29-1 and TRBJ1-1; D gene uncertain. Germline V gives CDR1 SQVTM, CDR2 ANQGSEA. Trimming removed 0 bases at V and 6 bases at J, with 8 bases between. The CDR3 contains 12 residues. The CDR3 DNA reads TGCAGCGTTGAAGATCCAAATGCTGAAGCTTTCTTT. This encodes CSVEDPNAEAFF. The complete variable domain, with remaining parts taken from reference TRBV29-1 and TRBJ1-1, reads SAVISQKPSRDICQRGTSLTIQCQVDSQVTMMFWYRQQPGQSLTLIATANQGSEATYESGFVIDKFPISRPNLTFSTLTVSNMSPEDSSIYLCSVEDPNAEAFFGQGTRLTVV.

Only a few counts were recorded for this clone. The chain combines TRBV6-1 with TRBJ1-6; tentatively, D is TRBD1 (5 bases). Germline V lookup: CDR1 MNHNS, CDR2 SASEGT. The CDR3 has 12 residues. Trimming pared 8 bases from V and 4 bases from J, leaving 6 bases between. CDR3 loop: CASRGYNSPLHF. In nucleotides, the CDR3 is TGTGCCAGCCGGGGGTATAATTCACCCCTCCACTTT.

The J gene is TRBJ2-5, the V gene TRBV18; D unresolved. The germline V gene has CDR1 KGHSH and CDR2 LQKENI. The CDR3 is 12 residues long. The V end was cut by 4 bases, the J end by 2 bases, with 5 bases between. The CDR3 DNA reads TGTGCCAGCTCACAGTCGCAAGAGACCCAGTACTTC. Translation: CASSQSQETQYF.

This clone came up a few times. The chain has TRBV5-1 and TRBJ2-2; a weak D match, TRBD1 (6 bases). Germline V gene lookup returns CDR1 SGHRS and CDR2 YFSETQ. The V and J ends lost 3 bases and 1 base respectively, with 13 bases between them. This CDR3 region has 16 residues. The CDR3 DNA reads TGCGCCAGCAGCTACGGACAGAACCTGAACACCGGGGAGCTGTTTTTT. Translated: CASSYGQNLNTGELFF.

This clone was seen at least ten times. The chain recombines TRBV2 with TRBJ2-7, with D possibly being TRBD1 (5 bases). The germline V and J ends were trimmed by 7 bases and 0 bases, with 16 bases remaining between them. CDR1 is SNHLY and CDR2 is FYNNEI in the germline V gene. The CDR3 is made up of 15 amino acids. The CDR3 DNA reads TGTGCCAGCACCTCAGGGATTTTCCTCTCCTACGAGCAGTACTTC. This codes for CASTSGIFLSYEQYF. The full variable domain, its missing parts supplied by reference TRBV2 and TRBJ2-7, is EPEVTQTPSHQVTQMGQEVILRCVPISNHLYFYWYRQILGQKVEFLVSFYNNEISEKSEIFDDQFSVERPDGSNFTLKIRSTKLEDSAMYFCASTSGIFLSYEQYFGPGTRLTVT.

This clone occurred a few times. The CDR3 region has the DNA TGTGCCAGCAGCTTCCAAGAGACCCAGTACTTC. Translation: CASSFQETQYF. V usage is TRBV7-8 and J usage is TRBJ2-5; D is undetermined. Trimming shortened V by 3 bases and J by 1 base, and 0 bases separated the two germline ends. The germline V gene encodes CDR1 SGHVS and CDR2 FQNEAQ. The CDR3 length is 11 residues.

The CDR3 sequence is CASMGQGNQPQHF. Here the CDR3 DNA reads TGTGCCAGTATGGGACAAGGAAATCAGCCCCAGCATTTT. The chain carries TRBV19 and TRBJ1-5; a possible D gene is TRBD1 (6 bases). The CDR3 consists of 13 residues. Germline values: CDR1 LNHDA, CDR2 SQIVND (reference sequence). V was shortened by 7 bases and J by 4 bases, with 11 bases between the two germline ends.

The genes are TRBV2 and TRBJ2-3; D ambiguous. CDR1 and CDR2 (germline): SNHLY, FYNNEI. V lost 1 base to trimming and J lost 3 bases, with 8 bases between them. The length of the CDR3 is 14 residues. The CDR3 DNA reads as TGTGCCAGCAGTGAAGAACTAATGACAGATACGCAGTATTTT. This sequence encodes CASSEELMTDTQYF.

This clone was seen many times. The chain is built from TRBV6-1 and TRBJ2-7; the D gene is possibly TRBD2 (5 bases). The CDR3 is made up of 16 amino acids. V lost 1 base, J lost 0 bases, and 13 bases lay in between. Per germline, CDR1 MNHNS and CDR2 SASEGT. The CDR3 sequence: CASSEVGSAYSYEQYF. The CDR3 bases are TGTGCCAGCAGTGAAGTAGGTAGCGCTTACTCCTACGAGCAGTACTTC.

The chain employs TRBV5-1 and TRBJ2-3; 15 positions match TRBD2. V lost 4 bases and J lost 2; bases outside the gene matches: 5. The CDR3 sequence is 17 residues long. Germline values: CDR1 SGHRS, CDR2 YFSETQ. In DNA, the CDR3 is TGCGCCAGCAGCGAACGGACTAGCGGGAGGGACACAGATACGCAGTATTTT. It is translated as CASSERTSGRDTDTQYF.

The rearrangement joins TRBV14 to TRBJ1-3; 7 bases are shared with TRBD1. Germline lookup yields CDR1 SGHDN and CDR2 FVKESK. The V and J ends lost 1 base and 4 bases, in that order; junction bases with no gene match: 4. The CDR3 runs to 15 residues. CDR3 region: CASSQGRTGGNTIYF. Written as DNA, the CDR3 is TGTGCCAGCAGCCAAGGGAGGACAGGCGGAAACACCATATATTTT.

The V gene is TRBV30, the J gene TRBJ1-5, with 8 bases fitting TRBD1. V lost 5 bases to trimming and J lost 1 base; unmatched junction nucleotides: 1. CDR1 and CDR2 (germline): GTSNPN, SVGIG (reference sequence). This CDR3 contains 13 residues. The CDR3 region has the DNA TGTGCCTGGGACAGGGGAAGCAATCAGCCCCAGCATTTT. Protein product: CAWDRGSNQPQHF.

This clone was recorded many times. The rearrangement uses TRBV27 and TRBJ1-2; D perhaps matches TRBD1 (5 bases). CDR3 length: 15 amino acids. The V end was cut by 9 bases, the J end by 3 bases, with 20 bases between. CDR1 is MNHEY and CDR2 is SMNVEV in the germline V gene (reference sequence). The CDR3 DNA reads TGTGCCAGTGGGGCGTCTACAATCCGGGACTATGGCTACACCTTC. This gives the protein CASGASTIRDYGYTF.

The chain combines TRBV7-2 with TRBJ2-1, with D tentatively TRBD2 (6 bases). Germline V gene sequence: CDR1 SGHTA, CDR2 FQGNSA. The ends were cut back, 3 bases at V and 0 bases at J, with 6 bases in the middle. CDR3 length: 14 amino acids. The CDR3 is CASSLTSSYNEQFF. CDR3 sequence (DNA): TGTGCCAGCAGCTTGACTAGCTCCTACAATGAGCAGTTCTTC.

This clone appeared a single time. J is TRBJ2-1 and V is TRBV7-2, with 9 positions matching TRBD2. Germline-derived CDR1 and CDR2 are SGHTA and FQGNSA. V lost 5 bases and J lost 2; bases outside the gene matches: 7. The CDR3 length is 16 residues. The CDR3 coding sequence is TGTGCCAGCAGCACAAGACTAGCGGAAACCTACAATGAGCAGTTCTTC. Encoded protein: CASSTRLAETYNEQFF.

The V call is TRBV20-1, the J call TRBJ2-7; 9 bases are a match to TRBD1. With 5 bases clipped from V and 13 bases from J, the junction kept 9 bases outside the gene matches. Germline CDR1 and CDR2: DFQATT and SNEGSKA (reference sequence). There are 11 residues in the CDR3. CDR3 sequence reads: CSAFNGQGNYF. CDR3 nucleotides: TGCAGTGCTTTTAATGGACAGGGGAATTACTTC.

V and J are TRBV20-1 and TRBJ2-5; either TRBD1 or TRBD2 may fit D (6 bases each). This CDR3 contains 11 residues. CDR1 and CDR2 from the germline V gene are DFQATT and SNEGSKA (reference sequence). V was trimmed by 1 base and J by 13 bases, leaving 13 bases between them. The CDR3 protein is CSARVGGQGYF. CDR3 DNA: TGCAGTGCTAGAGTTGGGGGGCAAGGGTACTTC.

This clone came up many times. The chain combines TRBV18 with TRBJ1-2; TRBD1 is a possible D gene (6 bases). CDR1 is KGHSH and CDR2 is LQKENI in the germline V gene. Trimming pared 4 bases from V and 2 bases from J, leaving 14 bases between. The CDR3 loop spans 15 amino acids. CDR3 region: CASSQSGTRNYGYTF. CDR3 bases: TGTGCCAGCTCACAGAGCGGGACAAGAAACTATGGCTACACCTTC.

This clone is a singleton in its sample. V usage is TRBV9 and J usage is TRBJ2-1, with D perhaps TRBD2 (6 bases). Deletions cut 4 bases from V and 0 bases from J, with 11 bases between. This CDR3 comprises 15 residues. CDR1 SGDLS and CDR2 YYNGEE come from the germline V gene. The chain's CDR3 is CASSSSGSSYNEQFF. DNA for the CDR3: TGTGCCAGCAGCTCATCCGGGAGCTCCTACAATGAGCAGTTCTTC.

The genes are TRBV29-1 and TRBJ2-5, with unresolved D. Trimming left V 7 bases short and J 4 bases short, with 4 bases between. Germline V gene lookup returns CDR1 SQVTM and CDR2 ANQGSEA. The CDR3 covers 9 residues. The DNA for the CDR3 is TGCAGCGCCGGAGAGACCCAGTACTTC. This gives the protein CSAGETQYF.

The chain joins TRBV5-1 to TRBJ2-1, with a tentative D call TRBD2 (5 bases). Trimming removed 4 bases from V and 7 bases from J, with 12 bases in between. The length of the CDR3 is 13 residues. The germline gives CDR1 SGHRS, CDR2 YFSETQ. Here the CDR3 DNA reads TGCGCCAGCAGCCTCGGGGTGCAAAATGAGCAGTTCTTC. Amino acid sequence: CASSLGVQNEQFF.

To note about this clone: Other DNA sequences in this specimen translate into the identical CDR3. The chain employs TRBV5-1 and TRBJ1-2, with D possibly being TRBD1 (5 bases). The germline CDR1 and CDR2 sequences are SGHRS and YFSETQ. This CDR3 comprises 13 residues. V lost 2 bases and J lost 2, with 7 bases in between. Written as DNA, the CDR3 is TGCGCCAGCAGCTTAGAGGGGAACTATGGCTACACCTTC. Amino acids: CASSLEGNYGYTF.